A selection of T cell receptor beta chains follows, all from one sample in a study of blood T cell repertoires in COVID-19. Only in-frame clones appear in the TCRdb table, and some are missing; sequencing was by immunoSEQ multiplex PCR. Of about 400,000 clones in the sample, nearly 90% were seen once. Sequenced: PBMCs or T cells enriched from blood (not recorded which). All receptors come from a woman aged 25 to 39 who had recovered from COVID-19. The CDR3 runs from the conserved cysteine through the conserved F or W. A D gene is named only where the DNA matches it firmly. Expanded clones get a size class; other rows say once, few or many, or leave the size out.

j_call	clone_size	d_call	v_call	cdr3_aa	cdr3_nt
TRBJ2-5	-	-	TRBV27	CASSGRPMIETQYF	TGTGCCAGCAGTGGGAGGCCTATGATAGAGACCCAGTACTTC
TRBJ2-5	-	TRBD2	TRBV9	CASSVGSAGGETQYF	TGTGCCAGCAGCGTAGGATCCGCCGGGGGGGAGACCCAGTACTTC
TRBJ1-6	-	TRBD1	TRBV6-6	CASSLGTGGSNSPLHF	TGTGCCAGCAGTCTCGGGACAGGGGGCTCTAATTCACCCCTCCACTTT
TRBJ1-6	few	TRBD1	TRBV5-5	CASRYDRGYNSPLHF	TGTGCCAGCCGATATGACAGGGGCTATAATTCACCCCTCCACTTT
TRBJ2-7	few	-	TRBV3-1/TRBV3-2	CASSSGYEQYF	TGTGCCAGCAGCTCAGGGTACGAGCAGTACTTC
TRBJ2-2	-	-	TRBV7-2	CASSLELSSGRTGELFF	TGTGCCAGCAGCTTAGAGCTTAGCTCAGGGAGGACCGGGGAGCTGTTTTTT
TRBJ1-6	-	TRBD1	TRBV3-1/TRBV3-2	CASSQGTENSPLHF	TGTGCCAGCAGCCAGGGGACAGAAAATTCACCCCTCCACTTT
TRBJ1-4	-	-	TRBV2	CASSDRGTNEKLFF	TGTGCCAGCAGTGATCGGGGAACTAATGAAAAACTGTTTTTT
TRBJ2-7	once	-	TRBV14	CASRPLGAEYEQYF	TGTGCCAGCAGACCCCTGGGGGCAGAGTACGAGCAGTACTTC
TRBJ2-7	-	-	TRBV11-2	CASSLDRDYEQYF	TGTGCCAGCAGCTTAGACAGGGATTACGAGCAGTACTTC
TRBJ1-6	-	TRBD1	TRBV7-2	CASSPEVWDRVSPLHF	TGTGCCAGCAGCCCGGAGGTATGGGACAGGGTTTCACCCCTCCACTTT
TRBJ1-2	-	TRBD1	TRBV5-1	CASSLDPGGAEGYTF	TGCGCCAGCAGCTTGGATCCAGGGGGCGCGGAGGGCTACACCTTC
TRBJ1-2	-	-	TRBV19	CASSRQVTANYGYTF	TGTGCCAGTAGTAGACAGGTAACCGCTAACTATGGCTACACCTTC
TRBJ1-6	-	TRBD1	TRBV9	CASSQEGTGVSYNSPLHF	TGTGCCAGCAGCCAAGAGGGGACAGGGGTTTCCTATAATTCACCCCTCCACTTT
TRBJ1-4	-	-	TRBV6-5	CASSYRGYEKLFF	TGTGCCAGCAGTTACAGAGGATATGAAAAACTGTTTTTT
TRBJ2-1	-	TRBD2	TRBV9	CASSVEERGGGNEQFF	TGTGCCAGCAGCGTAGAGGAGCGGGGGGGCGGTAATGAGCAGTTCTTC
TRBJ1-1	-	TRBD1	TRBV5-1	CASRRTGGTNTEAFF	TGCGCCAGCAGAAGGACAGGGGGGACGAACACTGAAGCTTTCTTT
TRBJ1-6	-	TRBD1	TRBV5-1	CASTDQGDGSPLHF	TGCGCCAGCACCGATCAGGGGGATGGTTCACCCCTCCACTTT
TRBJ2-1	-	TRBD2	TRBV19	CASSIDQTSGNEQFF	TGTGCCAGTAGTATAGATCAAACTAGCGGGAATGAGCAGTTCTTC
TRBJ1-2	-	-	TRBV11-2	CASSLVQMNGYTF	TGTGCCAGCAGCTTAGTGCAGATGAATGGCTACACCTTC
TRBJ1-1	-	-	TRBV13	CASSLLGQAFF	TGTGCCAGCAGCCTACTTGGGCAAGCTTTCTTT
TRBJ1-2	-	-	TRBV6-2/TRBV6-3	CASTPTVARGYTF	TGTGCCAGCACCCCTACGGTGGCGCGGGGCTACACCTTC
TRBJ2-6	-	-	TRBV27	CASRQTGANVLTF	TGTGCCAGCAGACAGACCGGGGCCAACGTCCTGACTTTC
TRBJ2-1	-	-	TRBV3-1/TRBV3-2	CASSQFTSLEGNEQFF	TGTGCCAGCAGCCAATTTACCAGTCTCGAGGGAAATGAGCAGTTCTTC
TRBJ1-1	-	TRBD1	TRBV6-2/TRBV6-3	CASSYSGTGATEAFF	TGTGCCAGCAGTTACTCGGGGACAGGGGCCACTGAAGCTTTCTTT
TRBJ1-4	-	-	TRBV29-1	CSVVRDWDEKLFF	TGCAGCGTCGTCCGGGACTGGGATGAAAAACTGTTTTTT
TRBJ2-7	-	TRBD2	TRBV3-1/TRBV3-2	CASSQDLVGGRSHEQYF	TGTGCCAGCAGCCAAGATTTGGTGGGCGGGAGATCCCACGAGCAGTACTTC
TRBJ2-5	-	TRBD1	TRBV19	CASSRQGVSVLPETQYF	TGTGCCAGTAGTAGACAGGGTGTTTCAGTTCTACCAGAGACCCAGTACTTC
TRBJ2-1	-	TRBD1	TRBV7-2	CASSTGQDHKFF	TGTGCCAGCAGCACAGGACAGGATCATAAGTTCTTC